These 17 T cell receptor beta chains came from one sample sequenced in a study of blood T cell repertoires in COVID-19. The protocol was immunoSEQ multiplex PCR, while the TCRdb copy is restricted to in-frame clones and leaves out a portion. In the table there are around 150,000 clones, 65% to 85% of which are singletons. What was sequenced was peripheral blood. The receptors here all came from a woman older than 75 with acute or convalescent COVID-19.

The chain joins TRBV6-5 to TRBJ2-7; D possibly corresponds to TRBD1 (5 bases). The V end lost 0 bases, the J end lost 1 base, and 7 bases lay between the germline ends. CDR1 and CDR2 from the germline V gene are MNHEY and SVGAGI. This CDR3 region has 14 residues. CDR3 DNA: TGTGCCAGCAGTTACTCTTCAGGGTCCTACGAGCAGTACTTC. Residues: CASSYSSGSYEQYF.

The chain has TRBV5-6 and TRBJ2-5; 9 bases map to TRBD2. With 3 bases clipped from V and 0 bases from J, the junction kept 6 bases outside the gene matches. The CDR3 is 16 residues long. Germline V CDR1 and CDR2: SGHDT, YYEEEE. Written as DNA, the CDR3 is TGTGCCAGCAGCTCCTTGTCTAGCGGGGACCAAGAGACCCAGTACTTC. Its protein is CASSSLSSGDQETQYF.

The chain carries TRBV30 and TRBJ2-5; TRBD2 might be the D (6 bases). From germline, CDR1 is GTSNPN and CDR2 SVGIG (reference sequence). The CDR3 contains 13 residues. With 2 bases removed from V and 5 bases from J, the gap between germline ends came to 12 bases. Written as DNA, the CDR3 is TGTGCCTGGAGTCATATTGGGAGGGAGACCCAGTACTTC. Translating it yields CAWSHIGRETQYF.

The CDR3 region is CASSLRTGENTIYF. In nucleotides, the CDR3 is TGCGCCAGCAGCTTGCGGACAGGCGAAAACACCATATATTTT. This chain joins TRBV5-1 and TRBJ1-3, with 7 bases lining up with TRBD1. Trimming removed 1 base from V and 6 bases from J; junction bases left unmatched: 4. The CDR3 loop spans 14 amino acids. Germline CDR1 is SGHRS and CDR2 is YFSETQ.

The chain uses TRBV12-5 and TRBJ2-7, with D possibly matching TRBD1 (5 bases). This CDR3 comprises 15 residues. Germline CDR1 and CDR2: LGHNT and FRNRAP. The V end was cut by 1 base, the J end by 4 bases, with 14 bases between. CDR3 in amino acids: CASGLGQGFLYEQYF. In nucleotides, the CDR3 is TGTGCTAGTGGTTTGGGGCAGGGCTTCCTATACGAGCAGTACTTC.

The chain links TRBV7-3 to TRBJ2-6, with 7 nucleotides matching TRBD2. The CDR3 covers 15 residues. The V segment lost 5 bases and the J segment 0 bases; nucleotides outside the gene matches: 1. Germline V CDR1 and CDR2: SGHTA, FQGTGA. The CDR3 region is CASSPGGSGANVLTF. CDR3 sequence (DNA): TGTGCCAGCAGCCCGGGGGGCTCTGGGGCCAACGTCCTGACTTTC.

This rearrangement joins TRBV5-6 to TRBJ1-6; 7 nucleotides agree with TRBD1. Trimming at V came to 0 bases and at J to 9 bases, leaving 9 bases not matched to a gene. Germline CDR1 SGHDT, CDR2 YYEEEE. CDR3 length: 16 amino acids. The CDR3 loop is CASSLATGKVSSPLHF. CDR3 nucleotides: TGTGCCAGCAGCTTGGCGACAGGGAAAGTGAGTTCACCCCTCCACTTT. The whole variable domain, remainder taken from reference TRBV5-6 and TRBJ1-6, is DAGVTQSPTHLIKTRGQQVTLRCSPKSGHDTVSWYQQALGQGPQFIFQYYEEEERQRGNFPDRFSGHQFPNYSSELNVNALLLGDSALYLCASSLATGKVSSPLHFGNGTRLTVT.

The rearrangement joins TRBV2 to TRBJ2-2, with 11 bases identical to TRBD2. The CDR3 runs 17 residues. CDR1 is SNHLY, CDR2 FYNNEI, per germline. The J segment lost 2 bases and the V segment lost 8 bases, leaving 10 bases of the junction unmatched. The CDR3 region is CASGLRLAGTNTGELFF. For the CDR3, the DNA is TGTGCCAGCGGGTTAAGACTAGCGGGGACTAACACCGGGGAGCTGTTTTTT.

V gene TRBV6-5 combines with J gene TRBJ2-7; D unresolved. Trimming cost V 7 bases and J 2 bases, with 12 bases left between them. CDR1 and CDR2 (germline): MNHEY, SVGAGI. This CDR3 comprises 13 residues. CDR3 nucleotides: TGTGCCAGCACCCAACAGACGACCTACGAGCAGTACTTC. This gives the protein CASTQQTTYEQYF.

The chain is built from TRBV19 and TRBJ1-2; the D is unclear. Germline values: CDR1 LNHDA, CDR2 SQIVND (reference sequence). V lost 0 bases and J 3 bases, leaving 11 bases between the germline ends. The CDR3 runs 15 residues. CDR3 region: CASSIDSVGDYGYTF. The CDR3 bases are TGTGCCAGTAGTATAGACAGCGTTGGCGACTATGGCTACACCTTC.

This rearrangement joins TRBV6-5 to TRBJ2-1; possibly TRBD1 for D (6 bases). The CDR3 sequence is 13 residues long. Trimming stripped 8 bases from V and 6 bases from J, with 14 bases between. CDR1 MNHEY and CDR2 SVGAGI come from the germline V gene. As DNA, the CDR3 is TGTGCCAGCGCTTCACAGGGCGTCAATGAGCAGTTCTTC. Its protein product is CASASQGVNEQFF.

The rearrangement uses TRBV24-1 and TRBJ2-5, with D perhaps TRBD2 (5 bases). The V end was cut by 3 bases, the J end by 5 bases, with 9 bases between. The CDR3 loop spans 13 amino acids. Germline CDR1 is KGHDR and CDR2 is SFDVKD. The CDR3 is CATSDGGGETQYF. The DNA of the CDR3 is TGTGCCACCAGTGATGGAGGTGGGGAGACCCAGTACTTC.

The rearrangement uses TRBV6-5 and TRBJ1-6, with D perhaps matching TRBD1 (5 bases). This CDR3 spans 13 amino acids. Looked up from germline, CDR1 is MNHEY and CDR2 is SVGAGI. Trimming removed 0 bases from V and 11 bases from J, with 8 bases in between. This chain's CDR3 is CASSYSGAPPLHF. Here the CDR3 DNA reads TGTGCCAGCAGTTACTCTGGGGCCCCACCCCTCCACTTT.

The chain links TRBV3-1 (or the pseudogene TRBV3-2) to TRBJ2-1; 9 bases line up with TRBD2. This CDR3 contains 15 residues. Germline CDR1 LGHDT, CDR2 YNNKEL (reference sequence). Germline trimming cut 4 bases from V and 6 bases from J; bases unmatched to any gene: 7. The CDR3 loop is CASSRSGGPANEQFF. CDR3 bases: TGTGCCAGCAGCCGAAGCGGGGGGCCCGCCAATGAGCAGTTCTTC.

The V and J genes are TRBV28 and TRBJ2-4, with TRBD2 as a possible D gene (6 bases). Germline V CDR1 and CDR2: MDHEN, SYDVKM. The CDR3 spans 18 residues. Trimming left V 2 bases short and J 3 bases short, with 20 bases between. CDR3 loop: CASSLIRYRPGGKNIQYF. CDR3 bases: TGTGCCAGCAGTTTAATTAGATACAGGCCCGGGGGCAAAAACATTCAGTACTTC.

The V and J genes are TRBV20-1 and TRBJ2-7, with TRBD1 as a possible D gene (5 bases). V was pared by 3 bases and J by 2 bases, with 11 bases between. This CDR3 is 13 amino acids long. Germline V gene data show CDR1 as DFQATT and CDR2 as SNEGSKA (reference sequence). In DNA form, the CDR3 reads TGCAGTGCTAGTAATGACAGTCCCTACGAGCAGTACTTC. This sequence encodes CSASNDSPYEQYF.

The chain joins TRBV7-3 to TRBJ1-2, with a tentative D call TRBD1 (5 bases). In germline, CDR1 is SGHTA, CDR2 FQGTGA. The CDR3 runs 15 residues. V gave up 5 bases and J gave up 6 bases, with 19 bases separating them. CDR3 sequence: CASSRAGGAINGYTF. The CDR3 DNA follows: TGTGCCAGCAGCCGGGCCGGCGGGGCGATAAATGGCTACACCTTC.